Listed here are 25 T cell receptor beta chains from one sample, sequenced in a study of blood T cells in healthy people across ages. For the second PCR, which ran for roughly 7 to 11 cycles, a sample-barcoded 5' primer and a J-beta primer mix were used. Via MiXCR, TCRdb re-called the 5' RACE reads, giving one row per CDR3 protein. The table records around 940,000 distinct CDR3 sequences, 45% to 60% of them present only once. Sequenced: blood. These receptors were obtained from a woman in her sixties or seventies in good health.

This clonotype was detected only a few times. V usage is TRBV4-1 and J usage is TRBJ2-3, with 7 nucleotides matching TRBD2. This CDR3 is 17 amino acids long. V trimming: 0 bases; J trimming: 8 bases; junction bases outside the gene matches: 14. The germline CDR1 and CDR2 sequences are MGHRA and YSYEKL. The CDR3 region is CASSQDLCPSGDCTQYF. CDR3 nucleotides: TGCGCCAGCAGCCAAGACCTTTGCCCTAGCGGAGATTGTACGCAGTATTTT.

V usage is TRBV11-2 and J usage is TRBJ2-3, with TRBD2 identical over 9 bases. Germline CDR1 and CDR2: SGHAT and FQNNGV. V trimming: 6 bases; J trimming: 0 bases; junction bases outside the gene matches: 13. The CDR3 sequence is 18 residues long. The CDR3 sequence is CASSFSGRAWGSTDTQYF. As DNA, the CDR3 is TGTGCCAGCAGTTTTAGCGGGAGAGCGTGGGGCAGCACAGATACGCAGTATTTT.

The chain has TRBV30 and TRBJ2-5; the D call may be TRBD1 or TRBD2 (6 bases each). The CDR3 spans 15 residues. CDR1 and CDR2 from the germline V gene are GTSNPN and SVGIG (reference sequence). Trimming cost V 1 base and J 11 bases, with 23 bases left between them. In nucleotides, the CDR3 is TGTGCCTGGAGTGCTACTCGACTAGGGGGGAGTGAGCAGTACTTC. This codes for CAWSATRLGGSEQYF.

This chain uses TRBV6-1 with TRBJ2-6; no reliable D call. CDR1 is MNHNS and CDR2 is SASEGT in the germline V gene. The CDR3 consists of 17 residues. V lost 1 base to trimming and J lost 2 bases, with 12 bases between them. CDR3 sequence (DNA): TGTGCCAGCAGTGAAGGAGGATACGGCACTGGGGCCAACGTCCTGACTTTC. Amino acid sequence: CASSEGGYGTGANVLTF.

This clonotype was observed a handful of times. The chain carries TRBV3-1 and TRBJ2-3; D is unclear. Germline assignment: CDR1 LGHDT and CDR2 YNNKEL (reference sequence). V lost 0 bases and J lost 0, with 7 bases in between. The CDR3 loop spans 15 amino acids. The CDR3 coding sequence is TGTGCCAGCAGCCAAGATAAATACAGCACAGATACGCAGTATTTT. It specifies CASSQDKYSTDTQYF.

V usage is TRBV24-1 and J usage is TRBJ2-3; 10 bases are a match to TRBD2. CDR1 is KGHDR and CDR2 is SFDVKD in the germline V gene. The CDR3 is 18 residues long. V lost 1 base, J lost 0 bases, and 6 bases stayed unmatched. CDR3 bases: TGTGCCACCAGTGATTTCCCTAGCGGGAGTGCTAGCACAGATACGCAGTATTTT. The encoded protein is CATSDFPSGSASTDTQYF.

The chain employs TRBV3-1 and TRBJ2-3; D ambiguous. CDR1 and CDR2 (germline): LGHDT, YNNKEL (reference sequence). Trimming took off 0 bases at V and 0 bases at J, with 10 bases between the two ends. The CDR3 contains 16 residues. The CDR3 DNA reads as TGTGCCAGCAGCCAAGACCTGGCGGTAAGCACAGATACGCAGTATTTT. It specifies CASSQDLAVSTDTQYF.

This chain links TRBV7-9 with TRBJ2-7; the D is unclear. This CDR3 spans 14 amino acids. The V and J ends lost 2 bases and 4 bases respectively, with 12 bases between them. Germline values: CDR1 SEHNR, CDR2 FQNEAQ (reference sequence). CDR3: CASSLSQPLYEQYF. CDR3 DNA: TGTGCCAGCAGCTTATCACAGCCTCTGTACGAGCAGTACTTC. The whole variable domain, filled in from reference TRBV7-9 and TRBJ2-7, reads DTGVSQNPRHKITKRGQNVTFRCDPISEHNRLYWYRQTLGQGPEFLTYFQNEAQLEKSRLLSDRFSAERPKGSFSTLEIQRTEQGDSAMYLCASSLSQPLYEQYFGPGTRLTVT.

This clonotype has a handful of counts. CDR3 in amino acids: CASSQGIGTGANEQYF. In DNA form, the CDR3 reads TGTGCCAGCAGCCAAGGGATAGGGACAGGGGCAAACGAGCAGTACTTC. The chain is built from TRBV3-1 and TRBJ2-7; 10 bases agree with TRBD1. J was trimmed by 5 bases and V by 1 base; bases with no gene match: 8. The V gene's germline CDR1 is LGHDT and CDR2 YNNKEL (reference sequence). CDR3 length: 16 residues.

The rearrangement uses TRBV20-1 and TRBJ2-3, with a tentative D call TRBD1 (5 bases). The CDR3 loop spans 17 amino acids. V shed 0 bases and J shed 0 bases, with 16 bases lying between them. Germline assignment: CDR1 DFQATT and CDR2 SNEGSKA (reference sequence). CDR3 amino acids: CSARDPWGGTSTDTQYF. The CDR3 nucleotides are TGCAGTGCTAGAGATCCCTGGGGCGGAACAAGCACAGATACGCAGTATTTT.

The chain carries TRBV5-1 and TRBJ2-1, with D hard to call. Trimming shortened V by 2 bases and J by 6 bases, and 9 bases separated the two germline ends. The CDR3 extends over 13 amino acids. CDR1 and CDR2 (germline): SGHRS, YFSETQ. The chain's CDR3 is CASSLVPPNEQFF. CDR3 in DNA: TGCGCCAGCAGCTTAGTACCGCCCAATGAGCAGTTCTTC.

The V gene is TRBV11-1, the J gene TRBJ2-6; the D is unclear. The CDR3 consists of 14 residues. V was clipped by 5 bases and J by 1 base, with 6 bases between them. Germline V gene data show CDR1 as SGHAT and CDR2 as FQDESV (reference sequence). CDR3 region: CASSTQSGANVLTF. The DNA for the CDR3 is TGTGCCAGCAGCACCCAGTCTGGGGCCAACGTCCTGACTTTC. Full variable domain (outside the CDR3, taken from reference TRBV11-1 and TRBJ2-6): EAEVAQSPRYKITEKSQAVAFWCDPISGHATLYWYRQILGQGPELLVQFQDESVVDDSQLPKDRFSAERLKGVDSTLKIQPAELGDSAMYLCASSTQSGANVLTFGAGSRLTVL.

This chain joins TRBV5-1 and TRBJ1-6, with a tentative D call TRBD1 (5 bases). CDR1 and CDR2 (germline): SGHRS, YFSETQ. The CDR3 is made up of 17 amino acids. V was trimmed by 2 bases and J by 0 bases, leaving 12 bases between them. The chain's CDR3 is CASSFGTRGSYNSPLHF. The CDR3 bases are TGCGCCAGCAGCTTCGGGACCAGAGGCTCCTATAATTCACCCCTCCACTTT.

This clonotype came up many times. The chain uses TRBV3-1 and TRBJ2-7; D is unresolved. The CDR3 has 14 amino acids. The germline V gene has CDR1 LGHDT and CDR2 YNNKEL (reference sequence). The V and J ends lost 4 bases and 1 base respectively, with 11 bases between them. This CDR3 is CASSPRAYSYEQYF. The CDR3 DNA reads as TGTGCCAGCAGCCCCCGGGCCTATTCCTACGAGCAGTACTTC.

This clonotype was found a few times. CDR3: CASSSDAYEQYF. CDR3 coding DNA: TGTGCCAGCAGCTCGGATGCGTACGAGCAGTACTTC. The V call is TRBV16, the J call TRBJ2-7; no reliable D call. The CDR3 is made up of 12 amino acids. Trimming removed 5 bases at V and 4 bases at J, with 9 bases between. Germline-derived CDR1 and CDR2 are KGHSY and FQNENV. Variable domain in full (rest from reference TRBV16 and TRBJ2-7): GEEVAQTPKHLVRGEGQKAKLYCAPIKGHSYVFWYQQVLKNEFKFLISFQNENVFDETGMPKERFSAKCLPNSPCSLEIQATKLEDSAVYFCASSSDAYEQYFGPGTRLTVT.

The gene calls are TRBV6-5 and TRBJ2-1; TRBD2 matches at 8 bases. The length of the CDR3 is 15 residues. The V segment lost 5 bases and the J segment 0 bases; nucleotides outside the gene matches: 3. CDR1 and CDR2 from the germline V gene are MNHEY and SVGAGI. Here the CDR3 DNA reads TGTGCCAGCAGTGCGGGACTAGGCTCCTACAATGAGCAGTTCTTC. It encodes CASSAGLGSYNEQFF.

The chain carries TRBV14 and TRBJ2-1; maybe TRBD1 (5 bases). Trimming removed 6 bases at V and 2 bases at J, with 11 bases between. The CDR3 runs 14 residues. The germline V gene has CDR1 SGHDN and CDR2 FVKESK. The CDR3: CASSRWGAYNEQFF. CDR3 DNA: TGTGCCAGCAGTCGCTGGGGCGCCTACAATGAGCAGTTCTTC.

This clonotype was recorded a few times. The chain has TRBV12-3 or TRBV12-4 and TRBJ2-3; D is unresolved. CDR3 length: 13 residues. Trimming removed 7 bases at V and 1 base at J, with 9 bases between. For the CDR3, the DNA is TGTGCCAGCATCGCGGAGCGCACAGATACGCAGTATTTT. Encoded protein: CASIAERTDTQYF.

V is TRBV6-2 or TRBV6-3 and J is TRBJ2-7, with TRBD2 matching over 9 bases. Per the germline V gene, CDR1 is MNHEY and CDR2 is SVGEGT. V shed 8 bases and J 3 bases; nucleotides not matched to a gene: 5. The CDR3 covers 13 residues. The CDR3, as DNA: TGTGCCAGCTTGAGCGGGAGGCTCTACGAGCAGTACTTC. Residues: CASLSGRLYEQYF.

The chain joins TRBV3-1 to TRBJ2-3; 10 nucleotides align to TRBD2. Germline CDR1 is LGHDT and CDR2 is YNNKEL (reference sequence). V was clipped by 5 bases and J by 6 bases; unmatched bases: 8. The CDR3 contains 15 residues. The CDR3 loop is CASSALAGVGDTQYF. For the CDR3, the DNA is TGTGCCAGCAGCGCGCTAGCGGGAGTGGGGGATACGCAGTATTTT.

This chain joins TRBV5-1 and TRBJ2-7, with D perhaps assigned TRBD1 or TRBD2 (6 bases each). The CDR3 spans 13 residues. Trimming removed 4 bases at V and 12 bases at J, with 20 bases between. Germline V lookup: CDR1 SGHRS, CDR2 YFSETQ. The DNA of the CDR3 is TGCGCCAGCAGCCTCGGGGGCCCCGCCGGGACGTACTTC. As protein: CASSLGGPAGTYF. Variable domain in full (rest from reference TRBV5-1 and TRBJ2-7): KAGVTQTPRYLIKTRGQQVTLSCSPISGHRSVSWYQQTPGQGLQFLFEYFSETQRNKGNFPGRFSGRQFSNSRSEMNVSTLELGDSALYLCASSLGGPAGTYFGPGTRLTVT.

The chain is built from TRBV20-1 and TRBJ2-5; 10 bases are shared with TRBD2. This CDR3 is built from 13 residues. The junction had 14 bases not matched to a gene; V was cut back by 8 bases and J by 11 bases. The V gene's germline CDR1 is DFQATT and CDR2 SNEGSKA (reference sequence). CDR3 amino acids: CSRPGLANNEQYF. Written as DNA, the CDR3 is TGCAGTCGACCGGGACTAGCGAACAATGAGCAGTACTTC.

The V and J genes are TRBV25-1 and TRBJ2-7; D is tentatively TRBD1 or TRBD2 (5 bases each). CDR3 length equals 13 residues. V lost 7 bases, J lost 7 bases, and 17 bases lay in between. In germline, CDR1 is MGHDK, CDR2 SYGVNS. The CDR3 loop reads CASMGEHPWEQYF. The DNA of the CDR3 is TGTGCCAGCATGGGGGAGCACCCTTGGGAGCAGTACTTC.

Concerning this clonotype: One end of the junction does not line up with germline, which may come from a read error. The chain joins TRBV5-1 to TRBJ2-1; tentative D call: TRBD2 (5 bases). Germline V gene sequence: CDR1 SGHRS, CDR2 YFSETQ. The CDR3 sequence is 18 residues long. CDR3 residues: CASSLGGGGRAVYNEQFF. Written as DNA, the CDR3 is TGCGCCAGCAGCTTGGGAGGAGGCGGACGAGCGGTCTACAATGAGCAGTTTTTC.

The chain employs TRBV11-3 and TRBJ2-1; TRBD2 matches 10 bases. Trimming cost V 0 bases and J 7 bases; bases outside gene matches: 6. Germline CDR1 reads SGHNT; CDR2 reads YENEEA. CDR3 length: 16 amino acids. Here the CDR3 reads CASSLDVPSGSNEQFF. The CDR3 coding sequence is TGTGCCAGCAGCTTAGATGTTCCTAGCGGGAGTAATGAGCAGTTCTTC. The whole variable domain, filled in from reference TRBV11-3 and TRBJ2-1, reads EAGVVQSPRYKIIEKKQPVAFWCNPISGHNTLYWYLQNLGQGPELLIRYENEEAVDDSQLPKDRFSAERLKGVDSTLKIQPAELGDSAVYLCASSLDVPSGSNEQFFGPGTRLTVL.